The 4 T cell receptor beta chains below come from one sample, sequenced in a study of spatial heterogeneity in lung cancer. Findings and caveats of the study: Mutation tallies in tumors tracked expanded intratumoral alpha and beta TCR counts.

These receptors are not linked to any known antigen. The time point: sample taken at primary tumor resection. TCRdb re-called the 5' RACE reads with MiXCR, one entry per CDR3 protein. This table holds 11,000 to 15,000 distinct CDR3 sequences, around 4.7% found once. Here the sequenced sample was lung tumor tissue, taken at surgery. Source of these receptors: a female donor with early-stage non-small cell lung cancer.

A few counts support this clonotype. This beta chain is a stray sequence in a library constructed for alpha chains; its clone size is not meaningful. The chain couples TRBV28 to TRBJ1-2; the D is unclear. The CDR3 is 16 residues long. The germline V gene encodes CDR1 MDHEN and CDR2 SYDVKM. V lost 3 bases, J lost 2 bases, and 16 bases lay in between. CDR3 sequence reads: CASSFRDWAANYGYTF. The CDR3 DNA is TGTGCCAGCAGTTTCCGTGATTGGGCGGCAAACTATGGCTACACCTTC.

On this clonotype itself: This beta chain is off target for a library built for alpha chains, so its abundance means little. In DNA form, the CDR3 reads TGTGCCAGCCTTGGTAGGGGGCGCACCGGGGAGCTGTTTTTT. This encodes CASLGRGRTGELFF. This sequence joins TRBV5-6 and TRBJ2-2; 7 bases are a match to TRBD1. Germline V gene sequence: CDR1 SGHDT, CDR2 YYEEEE. The V segment lost 7 bases and the J segment 4 bases; nucleotides outside the gene matches: 7. The CDR3 is made up of 14 amino acids.

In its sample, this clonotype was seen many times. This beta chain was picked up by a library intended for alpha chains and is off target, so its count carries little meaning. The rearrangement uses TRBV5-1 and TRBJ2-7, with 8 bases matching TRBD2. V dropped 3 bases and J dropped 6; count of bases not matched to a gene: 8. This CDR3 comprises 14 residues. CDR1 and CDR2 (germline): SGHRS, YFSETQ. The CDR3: CASSSGTSISEQYF. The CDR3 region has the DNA TGCGCCAGCAGCTCCGGGACTAGTATCTCCGAGCAGTACTTC.

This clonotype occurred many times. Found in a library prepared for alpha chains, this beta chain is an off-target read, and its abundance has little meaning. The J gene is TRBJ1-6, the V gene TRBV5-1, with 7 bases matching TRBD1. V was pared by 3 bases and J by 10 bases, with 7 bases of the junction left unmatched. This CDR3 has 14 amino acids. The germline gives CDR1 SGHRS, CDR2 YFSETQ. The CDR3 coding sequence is TGCGCCAGCAGCTACGAACAGGGGAACTCACCCCTCCACTTT. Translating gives CASSYEQGNSPLHF. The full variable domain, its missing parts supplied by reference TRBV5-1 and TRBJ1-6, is KAGVTQTPRYLIKTRGQQVTLSCSPISGHRSVSWYQQTPGQGLQFLFEYFSETQRNKGNFPGRFSGRQFSNSRSEMNVSTLELGDSALYLCASSYEQGNSPLHFGNGTRLTVT.